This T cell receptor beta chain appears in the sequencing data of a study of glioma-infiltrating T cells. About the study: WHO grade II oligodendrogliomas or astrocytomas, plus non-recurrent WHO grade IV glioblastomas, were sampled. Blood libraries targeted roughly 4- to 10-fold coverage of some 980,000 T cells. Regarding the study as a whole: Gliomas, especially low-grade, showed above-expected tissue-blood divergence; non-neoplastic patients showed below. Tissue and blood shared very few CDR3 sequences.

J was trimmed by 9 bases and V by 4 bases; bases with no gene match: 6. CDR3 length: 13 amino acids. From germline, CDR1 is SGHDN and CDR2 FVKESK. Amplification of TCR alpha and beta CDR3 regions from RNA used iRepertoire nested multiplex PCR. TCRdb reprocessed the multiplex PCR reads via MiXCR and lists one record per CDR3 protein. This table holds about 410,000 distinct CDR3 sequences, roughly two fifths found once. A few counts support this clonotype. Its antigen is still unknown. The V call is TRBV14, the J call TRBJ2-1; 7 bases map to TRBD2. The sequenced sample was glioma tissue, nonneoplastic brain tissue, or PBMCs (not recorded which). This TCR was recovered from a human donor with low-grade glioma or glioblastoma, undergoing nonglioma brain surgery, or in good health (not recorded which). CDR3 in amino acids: CASSRRTSREQFF. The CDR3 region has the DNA TGTGCCAGCAGCCGTAGGACTAGTCGTGAGCAGTTCTTC. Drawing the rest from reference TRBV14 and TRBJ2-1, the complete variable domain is EAGVTQFPSHSVIEKGQTVTLRCDPISGHDNLYWYRRVMGKEIKFLLHFVKESKQDESGMPNNRFLAERTGGTYSTLKVQPAELEDSGVYFCASSRRTSREQFFGPGTRLTVL.